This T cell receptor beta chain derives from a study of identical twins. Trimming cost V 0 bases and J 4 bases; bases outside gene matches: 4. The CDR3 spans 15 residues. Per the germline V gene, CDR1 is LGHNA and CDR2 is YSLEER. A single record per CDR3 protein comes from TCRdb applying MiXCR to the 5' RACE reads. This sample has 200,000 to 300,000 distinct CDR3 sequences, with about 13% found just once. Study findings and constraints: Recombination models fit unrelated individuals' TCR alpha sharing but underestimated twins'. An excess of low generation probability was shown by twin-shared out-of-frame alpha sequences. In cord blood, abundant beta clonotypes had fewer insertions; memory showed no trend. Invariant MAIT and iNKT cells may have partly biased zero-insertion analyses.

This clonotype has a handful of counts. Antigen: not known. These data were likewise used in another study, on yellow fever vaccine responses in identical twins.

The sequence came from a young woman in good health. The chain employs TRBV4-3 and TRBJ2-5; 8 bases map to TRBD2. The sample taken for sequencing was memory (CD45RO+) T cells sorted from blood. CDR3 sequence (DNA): TGCGCCAGCAGCCAAGATGGGACTAGACTAGAGACCCAGTACTTC. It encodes CASSQDGTRLETQYF.